The 9 T cell receptor beta chains in this list originate from one sample, sequenced in a study of a mutant IDH1 vaccine in newly diagnosed glioma. Their antigen targets remain unknown. Described time point: week 35, safety follow-up. In every dose of vaccine, 300 ug of mutant IDH1 20-mer peptide was given alongside topical imiquimod. Assay: immunoSEQ multiplex PCR; the TCRdb copy retains only in-frame clones and omits some. The sample records tens of thousands of clones, roughly four fifths being singletons. The specimen comprised PBMCs, sampled from a glioma patient whose treatment included an IDH1 peptide vaccine. The receptors derive from a man aged 35 to 55 with glioma.

The rearrangement uses TRBV7-2 and TRBJ1-1; D not resolved. V lost 1 base and J 6 bases, leaving 9 bases between the germline ends. Germline loops: CDR1 SGHTA, CDR2 FQGNSA. This CDR3 has 13 residues. In DNA form, the CDR3 reads TGTGCCAGCAGCTTAGATGCAGGTGCTGAAGCTTTCTTT. It encodes CASSLDAGAEAFF.

V is TRBV19 and J is TRBJ1-5, with D possibly being TRBD1 (5 bases). V was shortened by 2 bases and J by 0 bases, with 17 bases between the two germline ends. The CDR3 runs 18 residues. CDR1 is LNHDA, CDR2 SQIVND, per germline (reference sequence). CDR3 DNA: TGTGCCAGTAGTATATTTGTCGGGGGGGAGGCTAGCAATCAGCCCCAGCATTTT. This gives the protein CASSIFVGGEASNQPQHF.

This chain uses TRBV2 with TRBJ1-6; a weak D match, TRBD1 (5 bases). In germline, CDR1 is SNHLY, CDR2 FYNNEI. The CDR3 runs 19 residues. V was shortened by 10 bases and J by 1 base, with 26 bases between the two germline ends. CDR3 residues: CAIKGALIQSRSYNSPLHF. In nucleotides, the CDR3 is TGTGCCATCAAAGGGGCTCTAATCCAGTCACGGTCCTATAATTCACCCCTCCACTTT.

The genes are TRBV18 and TRBJ1-3, with D uncertain. Germline loops: CDR1 KGHSH, CDR2 LQKENI. The CDR3 is made up of 14 amino acids. V dropped 3 bases and J dropped 2 bases, with 8 bases sitting between them. CDR3 protein: CASSPKTAGNTIYF. In DNA, the CDR3 is TGTGCCAGCTCACCGAAAACGGCTGGAAACACCATATATTTT.

Concerning this clone: The sample carries other DNA sequences with the same CDR3. The rearrangement links TRBV7-9 to TRBJ2-5; no clear D. The germline V and J ends were trimmed by 4 bases and 1 base, with 1 base remaining between them. Per germline, CDR1 SEHNR and CDR2 FQNEAQ (reference sequence). The CDR3 has 11 residues. The CDR3 DNA follows: TGTGCCAGCAGCTCCCAAGAGACCCAGTACTTC. Protein sequence: CASSSQETQYF.

The genes are TRBV28 and TRBJ1-3; TRBD1 might be the D (5 bases). V gave up 5 bases and J gave up 4 bases, with 12 bases separating them. Germline loops: CDR1 MDHEN, CDR2 SYDVKM. This CDR3 comprises 14 residues. The CDR3 DNA follows: TGTGCCAGCAGTCTACCGACAGAAGGAAACACCATATATTTT. The encoded protein is CASSLPTEGNTIYF.

This chain uses TRBV10-1 with TRBJ1-3; no firm D call. Germline lookup yields CDR1 WNHNN and CDR2 SYGVQD (reference sequence). The CDR3 has 14 residues. Trimming shortened V by 3 bases and J by 1 base, and 7 bases separated the two germline ends. CDR3: CASSDWISGNTIYF. The CDR3 bases are TGCGCCAGCAGTGATTGGATATCTGGAAACACCATATATTTT.

V is TRBV5-6 and J is TRBJ2-1, with D uncertain. Trimming removed 1 base from V and 5 bases from J, with 4 bases in between. This CDR3 comprises 12 residues. CDR1 is SGHDT, CDR2 YYEEEE, per germline. This CDR3 reads CASSLTNNEQFF. The CDR3 bases are TGTGCCAGCAGCTTGACCAACAATGAGCAGTTCTTC.

The V and J genes are TRBV5-1 and TRBJ1-1; D gene unclear. The germline gives CDR1 SGHRS, CDR2 YFSETQ. This CDR3 comprises 12 residues. The V end was cut by 4 bases, the J end by 5 bases, with 9 bases between. This CDR3 reads CASSRGRTEAFF. The CDR3, as DNA: TGCGCCAGCAGCCGCGGGAGGACTGAAGCTTTCTTT. Together with reference TRBV5-1 and TRBJ1-1, the CDR3 gives the full variable domain: KAGVTQTPRYLIKTRGQQVTLSCSPISGHRSVSWYQQTPGQGLQFLFEYFSETQRNKGNFPGRFSGRQFSNSRSEMNVSTLELGDSALYLCASSRGRTEAFFGQGTRLTVV.